Sequencing of this TCR beta chain was carried out in a study of shared clonotypes between healthy human individuals. V shed 5 bases and J shed 1 base, with 15 bases lying between them. The CDR3 totals 15 residues. Germline CDR1 and CDR2: MNHEY and SMNVEV (reference sequence). Study-wide points: Sequencing depth was expected to influence donor clonotype sharing.

Remarks on this clone: Antigen unknown.

This table comes from immunoSEQ multiplex PCR, and its TCRdb copy is limited to in-frame clones, with some not included. Of approximately 1,000,000 clones in the sample, 70% to 80% were seen once. The sequenced material came from memory CD4+ T cells from PBMCs. Indicated subset: CD45RA-negative fraction. The V and J genes are TRBV27 and TRBJ2-7, with a tentative D call TRBD2 (5 bases). The clonotype was recovered from a man between 18 and 35 years old in good health. Some clones in this sample may be carry-over from other donors' samples. CDR3 in amino acids: CASSAYSGGSYEQYF. Here the CDR3 DNA reads TGTGCCAGCAGTGCTTACTCAGGCGGGTCCTACGAGCAGTACTTC.